These 18 T cell receptor beta chains were all obtained from the same sample, sequenced in a study of early T cells in non-severe SARS-CoV-2 infection. In TCRdb, the 5' RACE reads were re-called with MiXCR into one record per CDR3 protein. The repertoire holds over 50,000 distinct CDR3 sequences, with over 7% as singletons. Specimen: whole blood. These receptors originate from an adult who was a healthcare worker with PCR-confirmed SARS-CoV-2 infection or an uninfected control (not recorded which).

This clonotype was seen once. The chain carries TRBV20-1 and TRBJ2-1, with D possibly being TRBD2 (6 bases). CDR1 and CDR2 (germline): DFQATT, SNEGSKA (reference sequence). The V gene lost 0 bases and the J gene lost 0 bases, with 9 bases spanning the gap. This CDR3 has 15 amino acids. The CDR3 reads CSAREETSSYNEQFF. The CDR3 DNA reads TGCAGTGCTAGAGAGGAGACTAGCTCCTACAATGAGCAGTTCTTC.

The chain has TRBV7-9 and TRBJ2-7; possible D gene TRBD1, 6 bases. CDR1 and CDR2 from the germline V gene are SEHNR and FQNEAQ (reference sequence). The CDR3 is 14 amino acids. The V and J ends lost 7 bases and 5 bases respectively, with 18 bases between them. CDR3 sequence (DNA): TGTGCCAGCAACGAGAACATTGGGGGCCACGAGCAGTACTTC. Its protein is CASNENIGGHEQYF.

The sample holds one count of this clonotype. At one boundary the junction diverges from the germline segment, which might be a read error. The rearrangement links TRBV11-2 to TRBJ2-2, with D maybe TRBD2 (5 bases). CDR3 length: 14 residues. Germline CDR1 SGHAT, CDR2 FQNNGV. CDR3 DNA: TGTGCCAGCAGCTTAAACGCCAACACCGGGGAGCTGATTTTT. It yields the protein CASSLNANTGELIF.

This clonotype was picked up a small number of times. The chain combines TRBV20-1 with TRBJ2-1, with 11 bases matching TRBD2. The CDR3 loop spans 13 amino acids. Germline trimming cut 5 bases from V and 8 bases from J; bases unmatched to any gene: 5. CDR1 and CDR2 from the germline V gene are DFQATT and SNEGSKA (reference sequence). The CDR3 nucleotides are TGCAGTGCTTTACTAGCGGGAGTCGATGAGCAGTTCTTC. This sequence encodes CSALLAGVDEQFF.

Ten or more counts support this clonotype. This chain connects TRBV5-1 to TRBJ2-3, with D possibly matching TRBD2 (6 bases). V was clipped by 3 bases and J by 4 bases, with 12 bases between them. The CDR3 sequence is 14 residues long. Looked up from germline, CDR1 is SGHRS and CDR2 is YFSETQ. CDR3 residues: CASSWGTRADTQYF. As DNA, the CDR3 is TGCGCCAGCAGCTGGGGGACTCGCGCAGATACGCAGTATTTT.

This clonotype was detected only a few times. Relative to the germline gene, one junction end is altered; a read error may explain this. This chain connects TRBV6-1 to TRBJ2-1, with 11 bases matching TRBD2. The CDR3 contains 15 residues. Germline V gene data show CDR1 as MNHNS and CDR2 as SASEGT. In DNA form, the CDR3 reads TGTGCCAGCAGTGCCCGACTAGCGGGAAGGGATGAGCAGTTCTTT. The encoded protein is CASSARLAGRDEQFF.

This chain uses TRBV12-3 or TRBV12-4 with TRBJ2-1; D unclear. This CDR3 region has 13 residues. The V end was cut by 2 bases, the J end by 6 bases, with 8 bases between. The CDR3 spells CASSLIPPNEQFF. The DNA of the CDR3 is TGTGCCAGCAGTTTAATCCCCCCCAATGAGCAGTTCTTC.

This clonotype appeared a few times. CDR3 region: CASSLVAQETQYF. The CDR3 bases are TGTGCCAGCAGCTTAGTAGCTCAAGAGACCCAGTACTTC. This sequence joins TRBV11-2 and TRBJ2-5; D not resolved. With 1 base removed from V and 2 bases from J, the gap between germline ends came to 5 bases. Germline assignment: CDR1 SGHAT and CDR2 FQNNGV. The CDR3 consists of 13 residues. The variable domain in full, with the rest retrieved from reference TRBV11-2 and TRBJ2-5, is EAGVAQSPRYKIIEKRQSVAFWCNPISGHATLYWYQQILGQGPKLLIQFQNNGVVDDSQLPKDRFSAERLKGVDSTLKIQPAKLEDSAVYLCASSLVAQETQYFGPGTRLLVL.

This clonotype was recorded a few times. This chain uses TRBV18 with TRBJ2-7; D remains ambiguous. Trimming cost V 6 bases and J 4 bases, with 13 bases left between them. The CDR3 contains 13 residues. Germline CDR1 is KGHSH and CDR2 is LQKENI. The CDR3 sequence is CASSTSPVYEQYF. The CDR3 region has the DNA TGTGCCAGCTCCACGAGTCCAGTATACGAGCAGTACTTC.

This clonotype was counted many times. The chain joins TRBV19 to TRBJ2-1; 10 nucleotides match TRBD2. V shed 6 bases, J shed 8 bases, and the junction held 7 bases outside the gene matches. The germline V gene has CDR1 LNHDA and CDR2 SQIVND (reference sequence). The CDR3 has 14 amino acids. The CDR3 loop reads CASRGLAGVDEQFF. The CDR3 nucleotides read TGTGCCAGTAGGGGGCTAGCGGGAGTCGATGAGCAGTTCTTC.

This clonotype occurred a few times. V and J are TRBV10-1 and TRBJ2-1; the match to TRBD2 covers 7 bases. J was trimmed by 3 bases and V by 5 bases; bases with no gene match: 7. CDR1 is WNHNN, CDR2 SYGVQD, per germline (reference sequence). This CDR3 has 15 amino acids. DNA for the CDR3: TGCGCCAGCAGTTCTAGCGGTAGAAACTACAATGAGCAGTTCTTC. It translates to CASSSSGRNYNEQFF.

This clonotype appeared a few times. The genes are TRBV19 and TRBJ1-5, with no clear D. CDR3 length: 13 residues. With 7 bases removed from V and 9 bases from J, the gap between germline ends came to 16 bases. Germline V gene lookup returns CDR1 LNHDA and CDR2 SQIVND (reference sequence). The CDR3: CASNRDLAGPQHF. DNA for the CDR3: TGTGCCAGTAATCGAGACCTTGCGGGGCCCCAGCATTTT.

This clonotype has only a few counts. The chain carries TRBV4-2 and TRBJ2-7; D gene uncertain. Germline V gives CDR1 LGHNA, CDR2 YNFKEQ. The ends were cut back, 0 bases at V and 2 bases at J, with 17 bases in the middle. The CDR3 length is 17 residues. The CDR3 region is CASSQELVGGDTYEQYF. The CDR3, as DNA: TGTGCCAGCAGCCAAGAGCTCGTGGGTGGCGACACCTACGAGCAGTACTTC.

The chain combines TRBV7-3 with TRBJ2-2; TRBD2 might be the D (6 bases). Germline values: CDR1 SGHTA, CDR2 FQGTGA. V lost 6 bases, J lost 0 bases, and 11 bases lay in between. This CDR3 has 15 amino acids. In DNA form, the CDR3 reads TGTGCCAGCAGTCCCGGGGGTACGAACACCGGGGAGCTGTTTTTT. Residues: CASSPGGTNTGELFF.

V usage is TRBV3-1 and J usage is TRBJ2-7; D is unclear. Germline V CDR1 and CDR2: LGHDT, YNNKEL (reference sequence). Trimming pared 2 bases from V and 6 bases from J, leaving 5 bases between. The CDR3 has 11 residues. The CDR3 here is CASSQLGEQYF. The DNA for the CDR3 is TGTGCCAGCAGCCAACTCGGCGAGCAGTACTTC.

V usage is TRBV6-1 and J usage is TRBJ1-2, with a weak D call TRBD1 (5 bases). The CDR3 length is 15 residues. Germline V lookup: CDR1 MNHNS, CDR2 SASEGT. Trimming took 7 bases from V and 4 from J, leaving 19 bases between them. This CDR3 reads CASTSVTARAYGYTF. The CDR3, as DNA: TGTGCCAGCACCTCAGTAACCGCCAGGGCCTATGGCTACACCTTC.

There are a few counts of this clonotype. The chain couples TRBV11-2 to TRBJ2-3; D might be TRBD2 (6 bases). Germline CDR1 reads SGHAT; CDR2 reads FQNNGV. V lost 3 bases and J lost 3, with 25 bases in between. The CDR3 has 19 amino acids. CDR3 nucleotide sequence: TGTGCCAGCAGCTTTCCCCCGCGGGCACCTAGGGAGGTTACAGATACGCAGTATTTT. Protein sequence: CASSFPPRAPREVTDTQYF.

This chain connects TRBV4-1 to TRBJ2-7; 8 positions agree with TRBD1. Germline loops: CDR1 MGHRA, CDR2 YSYEKL. The V and J ends lost 1 base and 4 bases, in that order; junction bases with no gene match: 6. This CDR3 region has 15 residues. The CDR3 reads CASSQGQGLDYEQYF. CDR3 nucleotides: TGCGCCAGCAGCCAAGGACAGGGGTTGGATTACGAGCAGTACTTC.